Each of the 14 T cell receptor beta chains below was sequenced from the same sample in a study of Ad26.COV2.S vaccination and SARS-CoV-2 variants. Here immunoSEQ multiplex PCR was the method, and the copy in TCRdb shows in-frame clones only, minus some. The data show 380,000 or so clones, approximately 83% seen once. Treatment in this sample: some 20 received Ad26.COV2.S at low or high dose, single or two shots; about 5 received placebo; per-sample allocation not given. Following the first vaccine or placebo injection, samples were taken on day 63. The source was peripheral blood, collected in a trial of Ad26.COV2.S vaccine versus placebo. Receptors originate from a person between 18 and 59 years old who received the Ad26.COV2.S COVID-19 vaccine or a placebo.

The chain employs TRBV27 and TRBJ1-4; D perhaps matches TRBD1 (6 bases). Germline values: CDR1 MNHEY, CDR2 SMNVEV (reference sequence). Trimming removed 2 bases at V and 7 bases at J, with 14 bases between. CDR3 size: 15 residues. CDR3 residues: CASSLTGTRGEKLFF. Written as DNA, the CDR3 is TGTGCCAGCAGTTTAACAGGGACGCGTGGTGAAAAACTGTTTTTT. The full variable domain, in which reference TRBV27 and TRBJ1-4 provide the parts outside the CDR3, is EAQVTQNPRYLITVTGKKLTVTCSQNMNHEYMSWYRQDPGLGLRQIYYSMNVEVTDKGDVPEGYKVSRKEKRNFPLILESPSPNQTSLYFCASSLTGTRGEKLFFGSGTQLSVL.

This chain connects TRBV5-4 to TRBJ2-5; D unclear. The CDR3 runs 13 residues. Trimming shortened V by 2 bases and J by 2 bases, and 7 bases separated the two germline ends. Germline V lookup: CDR1 SGHNT, CDR2 YYREEE (reference sequence). The CDR3 DNA reads as TGTGCCAGCAGCTTAAGAGGACAAGAGACCCAGTACTTC. Its translation: CASSLRGQETQYF.

This clone appeared once. The chain is built from TRBV27 and TRBJ1-5, with 7 nucleotides matching TRBD1. Looked up from germline, CDR1 is MNHEY and CDR2 is SMNVEV (reference sequence). The J segment lost 5 bases and the V segment lost 3 bases, leaving 4 bases of the junction unmatched. CDR3 size: 14 residues. CDR3 DNA: TGTGCCAGCAGTTTCTCGGGACAGTATCAGCCCCAGCATTTT. Protein: CASSFSGQYQPQHF.

V is TRBV4-3 and J is TRBJ1-4; 7 bases line up with TRBD1. Germline loops: CDR1 LGHNA, CDR2 YSLEER. This CDR3 has 16 residues. V lost 0 bases to trimming and J lost 3 bases; unmatched junction nucleotides: 4. CDR3 DNA: TGCGCCAGCAGCCAAGAGACAGGGTACGCTAATGAAAAACTGTTTTTT. It is translated as CASSQETGYANEKLFF.

This clone was observed a single time. The rearrangement links TRBV6-1 to TRBJ2-3, with a weak D call TRBD2 (7 bases). Germline V gene sequence: CDR1 MNHNS, CDR2 SASEGT. The CDR3 has 16 residues. The V and J ends lost 4 bases and 5 bases respectively, with 19 bases between them. The CDR3 DNA reads as TGTGCCAGCAGTGTCCTTTTACAGGGAGGGGGAGATACGCAGTATTTT. This gives the protein CASSVLLQGGGDTQYF.

This clone was observed once. The rearrangement joins TRBV12-2 to TRBJ2-5; TRBD2, the table's D call, lacks a check against the DNA. TRBV12-2 is classified as a pseudogene. The CDR3 spans 18 residues. The CDR3 bases are TGTGCAAGTCGCTTAGTTGCGGCTAGCGGGAGCCCCCAAGAGACCCAGTACTTC. Its translation is CASRLVAASGSPQETQYF.

The gene calls are TRBV11-3 and TRBJ2-3; a weak D match, TRBD1 (6 bases). Germline V gene lookup returns CDR1 SGHNT and CDR2 YENEEA. Trimming took off 5 bases at V and 6 bases at J, with 9 bases between the two ends. The CDR3 contains 12 residues. The CDR3 loop reads CASSPTGDTQYF. CDR3 bases: TGTGCCAGCAGCCCCACAGGGGATACGCAGTATTTT. The full variable domain, completed using reference TRBV11-3 and TRBJ2-3, is EAGVVQSPRYKIIEKKQPVAFWCNPISGHNTLYWYLQNLGQGPELLIRYENEEAVDDSQLPKDRFSAERLKGVDSTLKIQPAELGDSAVYLCASSPTGDTQYFGPGTRLTVL.

The chain couples TRBV14 to TRBJ2-1, with D uncertain. The germline V and J ends were trimmed by 0 bases and 4 bases, with 10 bases remaining between them. This CDR3 has 15 residues. Germline assignment: CDR1 SGHDN and CDR2 FVKESK. The CDR3 region has the DNA TGTGCCAGCAGCCAAGAAGGTTTCGCTTACAATGAGCAGTTCTTC. This encodes CASSQEGFAYNEQFF.

The rearrangement links TRBV13 to TRBJ2-1; D possibly corresponds to TRBD1 (6 bases). The V gene lost 3 bases and the J gene lost 0 bases, with 15 bases spanning the gap. The CDR3 spans 17 residues. Germline V lookup: CDR1 PRHDT, CDR2 FYEKMQ (reference sequence). In DNA form, the CDR3 reads TGTGCCAGCAGCTTTTTACTACAGGGAAGCTCCTACAATGAGCAGTTCTTC. It is translated as CASSFLLQGSSYNEQFF.

The genes are TRBV13 and TRBJ2-1; 8 bases agree with TRBD2. V shed 2 bases and J 4 bases; nucleotides not matched to a gene: 7. Germline V gene lookup returns CDR1 PRHDT and CDR2 FYEKMQ (reference sequence). CDR3 length: 16 amino acids. The CDR3 protein is CASSLPPGLGYNEQFF. Here the CDR3 DNA reads TGTGCCAGCAGCTTACCTCCGGGACTAGGGTACAATGAGCAGTTCTTC. The full variable domain, its missing parts supplied by reference TRBV13 and TRBJ2-1, is AAGVIQSPRHLIKEKRETATLKCYPIPRHDTVYWYQQGPGQDPQFLISFYEKMQSDKGSIPDRFSAQQFSDYHSELNMSSLELGDSALYFCASSLPPGLGYNEQFFGPGTRLTVL.

This chain joins TRBV5-4 and TRBJ2-7, with 9 bases aligning to TRBD2. This CDR3 has 13 residues. Germline CDR1 and CDR2: SGHNT and YYREEE (reference sequence). The ends lost 5 bases at V and 6 bases at J; junction bases unmatched: 6. CDR3 residues: CASRSGLASEQYF. The CDR3 coding sequence is TGTGCCAGCAGATCGGGACTAGCTAGCGAGCAGTACTTC.

This clone has only one observation. The chain carries TRBV3-1 (or the pseudogene TRBV3-2) and TRBJ2-1; 12 nucleotides match TRBD2. With 1 base clipped from V and 4 bases from J, the junction kept 5 bases outside the gene matches. This CDR3 spans 17 amino acids. Germline V gene data show CDR1 as LGHDT and CDR2 as YNNKEL (reference sequence). The CDR3 coding sequence is TGTGCCAGCAGCCAAGGTCTAGCGGGAGGGCCTTACAATGAGCAGTTCTTC. Its translation: CASSQGLAGGPYNEQFF.

The chain couples TRBV2 to TRBJ2-1; D is perhaps TRBD2 (6 bases). The ends were cut back, 1 base at V and 4 bases at J, with 14 bases in the middle. Germline loops: CDR1 SNHLY, CDR2 FYNNEI. The CDR3 has 16 amino acids. The CDR3 region has the DNA TGTGCCAGCAGTGAAGTAACAGGACTACTGTACAATGAGCAGTTCTTC. This gives the protein CASSEVTGLLYNEQFF.

The V and J genes are TRBV3-1 (or the pseudogene TRBV3-2) and TRBJ2-1, with 8 positions matching TRBD2. J lost 7 bases, V lost 1 base, and 12 bases had no gene match. The CDR3 sequence is 17 residues long. CDR1 LGHDT and CDR2 YNNKEL come from the germline V gene (reference sequence). The CDR3 reads CASSQAAGTRLSNEQFF. The CDR3 bases are TGTGCCAGCAGCCAAGCCGCCGGGACTAGACTCTCAAATGAGCAGTTCTTC.